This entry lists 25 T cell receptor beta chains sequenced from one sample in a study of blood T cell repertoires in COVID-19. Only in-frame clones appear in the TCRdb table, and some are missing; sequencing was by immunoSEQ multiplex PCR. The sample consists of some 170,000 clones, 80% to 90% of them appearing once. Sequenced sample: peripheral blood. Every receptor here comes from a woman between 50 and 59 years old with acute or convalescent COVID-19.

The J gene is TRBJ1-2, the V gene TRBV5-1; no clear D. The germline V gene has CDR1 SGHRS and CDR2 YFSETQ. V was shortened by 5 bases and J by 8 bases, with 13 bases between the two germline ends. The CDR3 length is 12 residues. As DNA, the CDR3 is TGCGCCAGCAGTCGGGGAACTGAAGGCTACACCTTC. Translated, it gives CASSRGTEGYTF.

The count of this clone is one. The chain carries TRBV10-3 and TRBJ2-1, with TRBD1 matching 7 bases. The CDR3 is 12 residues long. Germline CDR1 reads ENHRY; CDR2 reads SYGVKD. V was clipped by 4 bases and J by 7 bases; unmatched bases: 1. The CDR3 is CAISVQGNEQFF. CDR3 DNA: TGTGCCATCAGTGTACAGGGGAATGAGCAGTTCTTC.

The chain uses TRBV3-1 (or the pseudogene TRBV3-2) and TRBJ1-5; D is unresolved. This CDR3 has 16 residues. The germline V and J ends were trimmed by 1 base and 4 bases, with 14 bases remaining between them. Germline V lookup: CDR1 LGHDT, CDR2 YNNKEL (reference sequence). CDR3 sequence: CASSQGLAAVNQPQHF. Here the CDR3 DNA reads TGTGCCAGCAGCCAAGGATTGGCCGCAGTGAATCAGCCCCAGCATTTT.

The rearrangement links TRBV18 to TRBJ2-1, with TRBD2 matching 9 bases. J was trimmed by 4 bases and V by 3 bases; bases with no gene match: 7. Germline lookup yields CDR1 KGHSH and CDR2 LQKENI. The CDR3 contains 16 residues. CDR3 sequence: CASSPLAGEGYNEQFF. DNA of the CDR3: TGTGCCAGCTCACCCTTAGCGGGAGAGGGGTACAATGAGCAGTTCTTC.

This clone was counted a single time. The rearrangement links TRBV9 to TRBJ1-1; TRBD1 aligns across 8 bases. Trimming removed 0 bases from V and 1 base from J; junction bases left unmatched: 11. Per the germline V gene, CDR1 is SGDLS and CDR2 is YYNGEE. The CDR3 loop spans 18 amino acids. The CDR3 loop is CASSVDGQGPYENTEAFF. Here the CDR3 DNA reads TGTGCCAGCAGCGTAGACGGACAGGGTCCCTATGAGAACACTGAAGCTTTCTTT.

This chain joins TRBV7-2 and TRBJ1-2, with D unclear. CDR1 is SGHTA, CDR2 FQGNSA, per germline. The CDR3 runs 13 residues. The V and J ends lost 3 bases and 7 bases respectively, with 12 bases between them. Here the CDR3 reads CASSFAGLSGYTF. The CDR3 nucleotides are TGTGCCAGCAGCTTCGCGGGTCTCTCTGGCTACACCTTC.

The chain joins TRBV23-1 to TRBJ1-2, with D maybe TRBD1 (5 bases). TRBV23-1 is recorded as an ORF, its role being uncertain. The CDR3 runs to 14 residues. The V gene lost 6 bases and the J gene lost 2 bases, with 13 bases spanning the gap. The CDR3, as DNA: TGCGCCAGCAGGAGGCCCAAGGGGAACTATGGCTACACCTTC. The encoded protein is CASRRPKGNYGYTF.

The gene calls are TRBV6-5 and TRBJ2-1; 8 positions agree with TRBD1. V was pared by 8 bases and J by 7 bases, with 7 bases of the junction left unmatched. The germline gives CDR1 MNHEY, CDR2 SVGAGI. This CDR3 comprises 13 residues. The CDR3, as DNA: TGTGCCAGCTGGCACAGGGGGATGAATGAGCAGTTCTTC. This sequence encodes CASWHRGMNEQFF.

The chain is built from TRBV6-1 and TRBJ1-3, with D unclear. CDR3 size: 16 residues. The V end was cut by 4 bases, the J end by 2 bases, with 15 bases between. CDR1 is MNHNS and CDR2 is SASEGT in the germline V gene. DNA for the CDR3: TGTGCCAGCAGTGCCCTTCCCCCGAGGGCTGGAAACACCATATATTTT. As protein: CASSALPPRAGNTIYF.

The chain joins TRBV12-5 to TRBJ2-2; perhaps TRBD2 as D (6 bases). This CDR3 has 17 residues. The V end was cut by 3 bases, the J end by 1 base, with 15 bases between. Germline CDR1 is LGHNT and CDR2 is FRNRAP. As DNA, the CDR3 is TGTGCTAGTGGTTTAAGGCGGGGAGAGTTGAACACCGGGGAGCTGTTTTTT. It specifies CASGLRRGELNTGELFF. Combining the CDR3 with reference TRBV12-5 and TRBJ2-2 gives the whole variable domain DARVTQTPRHKVTEMGQEVTMRCQPILGHNTVFWYRQTMMQGLELLAYFRNRAPLDDSGMPKDRFSAEMPDATLATLKIQPSEPRDSAVYFCASGLRRGELNTGELFFGEGSRLTVL.

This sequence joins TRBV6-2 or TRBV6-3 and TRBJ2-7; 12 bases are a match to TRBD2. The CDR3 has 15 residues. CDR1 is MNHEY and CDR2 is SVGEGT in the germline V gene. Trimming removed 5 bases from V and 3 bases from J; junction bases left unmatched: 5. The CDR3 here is CASSGLAGLYYEQYF. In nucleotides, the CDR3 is TGTGCCAGCAGTGGACTAGCGGGACTCTACTACGAGCAGTACTTC.

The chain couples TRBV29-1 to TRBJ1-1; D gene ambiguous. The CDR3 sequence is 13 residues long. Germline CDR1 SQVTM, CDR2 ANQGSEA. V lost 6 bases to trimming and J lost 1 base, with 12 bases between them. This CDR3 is CSVNSGRNTEAFF. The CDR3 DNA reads TGCAGCGTCAACTCGGGTAGGAACACTGAAGCTTTCTTT.

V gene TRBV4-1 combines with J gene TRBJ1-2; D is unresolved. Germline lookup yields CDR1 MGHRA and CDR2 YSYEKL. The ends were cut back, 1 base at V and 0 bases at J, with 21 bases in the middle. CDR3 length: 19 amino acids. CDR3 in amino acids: CASSQVRGLGKSTNYGYTF. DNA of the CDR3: TGCGCCAGCAGCCAAGTCCGGGGTTTGGGCAAATCTACTAACTATGGCTACACCTTC.

In DNA, the CDR3 is TGCGCCAGCAGCTCAGGACAGGGCTACGAGCAGTACTTC. Its translation: CASSSGQGYEQYF. The chain is built from TRBV5-1 and TRBJ2-7; TRBD1 matches at 8 bases. Germline CDR1 reads SGHRS; CDR2 reads YFSETQ. The CDR3 length is 13 residues. V shed 3 bases and J 3 bases; nucleotides not matched to a gene: 2.

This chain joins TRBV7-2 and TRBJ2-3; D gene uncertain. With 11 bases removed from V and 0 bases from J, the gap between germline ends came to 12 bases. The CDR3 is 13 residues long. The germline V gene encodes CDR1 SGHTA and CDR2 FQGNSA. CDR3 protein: CAGRVASTDTQYF. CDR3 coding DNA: TGTGCCGGTCGGGTGGCGAGCACAGATACGCAGTATTTT.

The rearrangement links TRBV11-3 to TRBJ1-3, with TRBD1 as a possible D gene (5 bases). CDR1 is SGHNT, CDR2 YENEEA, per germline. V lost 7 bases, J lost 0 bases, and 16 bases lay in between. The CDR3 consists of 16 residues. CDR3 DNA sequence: TGTGCCAGCACCCCCCGGGAGGGACCCTCTGGAAACACCATATATTTT. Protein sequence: CASTPREGPSGNTIYF.

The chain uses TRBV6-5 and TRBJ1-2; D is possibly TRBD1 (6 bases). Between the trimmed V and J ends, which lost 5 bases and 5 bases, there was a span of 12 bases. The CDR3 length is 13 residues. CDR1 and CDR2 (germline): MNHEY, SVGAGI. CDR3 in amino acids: CASSPGVGYGYTF. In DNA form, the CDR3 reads TGTGCCAGCAGTCCAGGGGTAGGGTATGGCTACACCTTC.

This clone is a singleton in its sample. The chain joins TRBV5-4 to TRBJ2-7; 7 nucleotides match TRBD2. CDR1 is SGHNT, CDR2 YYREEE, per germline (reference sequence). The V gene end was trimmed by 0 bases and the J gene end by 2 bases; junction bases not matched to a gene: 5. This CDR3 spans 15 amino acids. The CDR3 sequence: CASSLAAGPAYEQYF. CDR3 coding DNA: TGTGCCAGCAGCTTGGCAGCGGGGCCAGCCTACGAGCAGTACTTC.

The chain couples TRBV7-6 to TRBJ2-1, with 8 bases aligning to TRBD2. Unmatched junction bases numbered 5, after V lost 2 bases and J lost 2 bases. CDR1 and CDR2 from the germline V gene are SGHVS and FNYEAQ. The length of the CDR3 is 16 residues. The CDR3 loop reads CASSLTGGAAYNEQFF. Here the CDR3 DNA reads TGTGCCAGCAGCTTAACCGGGGGGGCGGCCTACAATGAGCAGTTCTTC. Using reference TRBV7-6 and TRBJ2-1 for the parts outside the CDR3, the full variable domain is GAGVSQSPRYKVTKRGQDVALRCDPISGHVSLYWYRQALGQGPEFLTYFNYEAQQDKSGLPNDRFSAERPEGSISTLTIQRTEQRDSAMYRCASSLTGGAAYNEQFFGPGTRLTVL.

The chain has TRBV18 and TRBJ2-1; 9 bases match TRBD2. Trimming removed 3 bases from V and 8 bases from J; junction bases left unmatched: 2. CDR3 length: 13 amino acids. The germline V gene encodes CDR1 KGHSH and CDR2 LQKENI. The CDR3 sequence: CASSPGLADEQFF. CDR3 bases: TGTGCCAGCTCACCGGGACTAGCTGATGAGCAGTTCTTC.

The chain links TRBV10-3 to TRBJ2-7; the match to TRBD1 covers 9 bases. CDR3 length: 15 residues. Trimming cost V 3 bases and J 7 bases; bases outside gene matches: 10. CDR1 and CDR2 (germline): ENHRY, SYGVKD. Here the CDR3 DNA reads TGTGCCATCAGTGATGGGACAGGGTCGAGGAGGGAGCAGTACTTC. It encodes CAISDGTGSRREQYF.

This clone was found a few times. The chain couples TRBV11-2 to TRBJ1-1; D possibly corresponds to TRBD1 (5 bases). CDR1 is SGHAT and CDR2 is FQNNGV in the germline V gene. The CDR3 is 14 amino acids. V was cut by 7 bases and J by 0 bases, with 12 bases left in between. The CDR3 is CASTPSRVNTEAFF. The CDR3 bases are TGTGCCAGCACCCCGAGCAGGGTGAACACTGAAGCTTTCTTT.

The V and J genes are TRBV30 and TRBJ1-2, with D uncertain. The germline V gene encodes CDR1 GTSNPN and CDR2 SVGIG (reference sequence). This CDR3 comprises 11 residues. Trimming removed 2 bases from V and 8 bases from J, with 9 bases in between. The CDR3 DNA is TGTGCCTGGAGTTCCGGGGAGGGCTACACCTTC. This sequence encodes CAWSSGEGYTF.

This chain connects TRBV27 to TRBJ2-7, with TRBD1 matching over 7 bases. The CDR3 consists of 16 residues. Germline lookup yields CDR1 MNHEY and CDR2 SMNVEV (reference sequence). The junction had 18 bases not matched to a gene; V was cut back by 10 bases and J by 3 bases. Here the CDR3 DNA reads TGTGCCACCTCTCCTTTTACCGGGACAGCTCACTACGAGCAGTACTTC. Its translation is CATSPFTGTAHYEQYF.

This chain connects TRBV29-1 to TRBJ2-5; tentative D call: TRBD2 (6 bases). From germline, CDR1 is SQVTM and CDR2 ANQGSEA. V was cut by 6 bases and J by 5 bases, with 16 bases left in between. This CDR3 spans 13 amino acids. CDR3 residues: CSVRGLLTETQYF. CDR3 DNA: TGCAGCGTGCGGGGTCTCTTGACCGAGACCCAGTACTTC. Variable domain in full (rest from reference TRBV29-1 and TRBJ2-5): SAVISQKPSRDICQRGTSLTIQCQVDSQVTMMFWYRQQPGQSLTLIATANQGSEATYESGFVIDKFPISRPNLTFSTLTVSNMSPEDSSIYLCSVRGLLTETQYFGPGTRLLVL.